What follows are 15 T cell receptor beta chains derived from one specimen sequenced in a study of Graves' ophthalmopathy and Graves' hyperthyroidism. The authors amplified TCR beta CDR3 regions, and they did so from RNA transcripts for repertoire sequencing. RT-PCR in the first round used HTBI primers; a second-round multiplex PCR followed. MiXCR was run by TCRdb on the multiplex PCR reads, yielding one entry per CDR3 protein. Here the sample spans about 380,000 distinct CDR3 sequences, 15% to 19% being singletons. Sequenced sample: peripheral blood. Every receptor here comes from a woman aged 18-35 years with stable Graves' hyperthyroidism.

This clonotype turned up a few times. CDR3 in amino acids: CASRPEGGLGTEAFF. In DNA form, the CDR3 reads TGTGCCAGTAGACCCGAGGGGGGGCTGGGCACTGAAGCTTTCTTT. This sequence joins TRBV19 and TRBJ1-1, with D perhaps TRBD1 (6 bases). CDR1 is LNHDA, CDR2 SQIVND, per germline (reference sequence). The CDR3 spans 15 residues. V gave up 6 bases and J gave up 4 bases, with 18 bases separating them.

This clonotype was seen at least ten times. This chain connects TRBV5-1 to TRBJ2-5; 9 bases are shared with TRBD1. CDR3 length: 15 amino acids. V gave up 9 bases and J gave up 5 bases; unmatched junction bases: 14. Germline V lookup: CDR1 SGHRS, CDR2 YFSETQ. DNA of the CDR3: TGCGCCACCTCACCCTTCGCCGGACAGGGGGAGACCCAGTACTTC. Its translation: CATSPFAGQGETQYF.

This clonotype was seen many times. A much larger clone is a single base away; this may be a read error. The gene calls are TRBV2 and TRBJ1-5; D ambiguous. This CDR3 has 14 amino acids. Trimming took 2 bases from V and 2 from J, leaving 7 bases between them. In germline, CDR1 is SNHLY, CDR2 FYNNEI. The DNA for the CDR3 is TGTGCCAGCAGTGAACGGGGAGGCAATCAGCCCCAGCATTTT. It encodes CASSERGGNQPQHF.

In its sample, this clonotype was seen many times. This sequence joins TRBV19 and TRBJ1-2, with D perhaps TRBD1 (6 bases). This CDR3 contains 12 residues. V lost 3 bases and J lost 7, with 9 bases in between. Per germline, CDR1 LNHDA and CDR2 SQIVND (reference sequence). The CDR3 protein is CASSIGGGGYTF. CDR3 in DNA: TGTGCCAGTAGTATTGGAGGGGGTGGCTACACCTTC.

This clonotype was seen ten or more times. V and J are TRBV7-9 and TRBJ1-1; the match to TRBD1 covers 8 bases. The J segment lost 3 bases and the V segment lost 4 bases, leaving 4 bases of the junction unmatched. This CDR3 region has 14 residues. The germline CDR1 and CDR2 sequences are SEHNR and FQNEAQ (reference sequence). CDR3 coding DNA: TGTGCCAGCAGCTCAGGACAGGGAGACACTGAAGCTTTCTTT. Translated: CASSSGQGDTEAFF.

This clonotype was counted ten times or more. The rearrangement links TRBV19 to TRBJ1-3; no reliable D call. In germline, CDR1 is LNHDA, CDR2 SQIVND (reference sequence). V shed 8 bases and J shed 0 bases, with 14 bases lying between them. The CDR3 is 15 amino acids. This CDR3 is CASQNREHSGNTIYF. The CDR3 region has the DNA TGTGCCAGTCAGAACCGGGAGCACTCTGGAAACACCATATATTTT.

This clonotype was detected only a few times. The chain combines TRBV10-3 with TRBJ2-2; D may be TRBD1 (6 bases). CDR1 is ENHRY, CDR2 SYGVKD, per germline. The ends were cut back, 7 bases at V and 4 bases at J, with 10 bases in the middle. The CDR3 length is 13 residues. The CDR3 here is CAITGATTGELFF. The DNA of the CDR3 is TGTGCCATCACAGGGGCTACCACCGGGGAGCTGTTTTTT.

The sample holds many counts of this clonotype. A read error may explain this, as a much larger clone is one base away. CDR3 sequence: CVSSLDRTDSPLHF. The CDR3 region has the DNA TGCGTCAGCAGCTTGGACAGGACAGATTCACCCCTCCACTTT. J is TRBJ1-6 and V is TRBV5-1; 7 bases agree with TRBD1. The germline V gene encodes CDR1 SGHRS and CDR2 YFSETQ. There are 14 residues in the CDR3.

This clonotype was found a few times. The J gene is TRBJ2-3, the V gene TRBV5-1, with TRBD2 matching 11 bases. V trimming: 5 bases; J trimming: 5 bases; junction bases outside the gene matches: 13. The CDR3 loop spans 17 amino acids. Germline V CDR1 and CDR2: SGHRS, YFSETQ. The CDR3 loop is CASSLQSSGGSIDTQYF. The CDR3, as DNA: TGCGCCAGCAGTCTACAGTCTAGCGGGGGGTCTATAGATACGCAGTATTTT.

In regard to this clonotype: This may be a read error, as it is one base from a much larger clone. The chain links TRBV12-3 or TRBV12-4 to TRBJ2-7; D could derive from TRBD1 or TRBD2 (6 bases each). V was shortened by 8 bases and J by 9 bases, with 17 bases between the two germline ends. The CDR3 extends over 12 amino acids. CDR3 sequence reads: CASAEKGGGQYV. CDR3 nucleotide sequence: TGTGCCAGCGCGGAGAAAGGAGGGGGGCAGTACGTC.

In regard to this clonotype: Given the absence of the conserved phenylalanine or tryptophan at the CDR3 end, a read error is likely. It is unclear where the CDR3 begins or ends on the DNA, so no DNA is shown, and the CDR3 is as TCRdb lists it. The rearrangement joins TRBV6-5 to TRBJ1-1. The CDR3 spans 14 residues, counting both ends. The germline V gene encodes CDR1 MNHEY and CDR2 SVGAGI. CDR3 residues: CASSLNRMNTEACL.

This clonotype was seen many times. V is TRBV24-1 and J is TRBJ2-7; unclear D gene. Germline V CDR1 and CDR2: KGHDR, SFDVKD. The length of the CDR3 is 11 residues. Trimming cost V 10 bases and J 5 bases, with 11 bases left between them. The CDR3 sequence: CATGRAHEQYF. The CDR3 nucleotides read TGTGCCACAGGCCGGGCCCACGAGCAGTACTTC.

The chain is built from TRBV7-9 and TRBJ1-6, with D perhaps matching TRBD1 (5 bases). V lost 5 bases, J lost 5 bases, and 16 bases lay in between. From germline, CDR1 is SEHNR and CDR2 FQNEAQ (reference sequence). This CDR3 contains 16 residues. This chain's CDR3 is CASSASGGIDNSPLHF. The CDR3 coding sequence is TGTGCCAGCAGCGCCTCCGGGGGGATAGATAATTCACCCCTCCACTTT.

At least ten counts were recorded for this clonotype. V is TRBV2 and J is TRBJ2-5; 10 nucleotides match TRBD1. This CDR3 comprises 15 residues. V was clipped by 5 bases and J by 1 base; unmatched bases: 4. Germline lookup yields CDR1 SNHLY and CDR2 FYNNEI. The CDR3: CASSFRTGGQETQYF. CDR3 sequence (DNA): TGTGCCAGCAGTTTCAGGACAGGGGGCCAAGAGACCCAGTACTTC.

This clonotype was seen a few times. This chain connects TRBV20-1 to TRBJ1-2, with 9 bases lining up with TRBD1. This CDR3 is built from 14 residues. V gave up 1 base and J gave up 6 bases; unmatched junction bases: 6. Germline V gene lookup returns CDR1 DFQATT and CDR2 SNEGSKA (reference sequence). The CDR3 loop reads CSARAGTGKDGYTF. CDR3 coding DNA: TGCAGTGCTAGAGCCGGGACAGGGAAAGATGGCTACACCTTC.